What follows is one T cell receptor (beta chain) and its context. The sample belongs to a study of shared clonotypes between healthy human individuals. V was cut by 7 bases and J by 3 bases, with 13 bases left in between. Germline-derived CDR1 and CDR2 are MRHNA and SNTAGT. The length of the CDR3 is 13 residues. Execution of the assay was at deep level. This table comes from immunoSEQ multiplex PCR, and its TCRdb copy is limited to in-frame clones, with some not included. In the table there are about 680,000 clones, about 80% of which are singletons. The rearrangement joins TRBV6-4 to TRBJ2-7; D uncertain. Sequences were obtained from memory CD4+ T cells sorted from blood. Subset indicated: CD45RA-negative fraction. The clonotype was recovered from a woman younger than 45 in good health. DNA for the CDR3: TGTGCCAGCATGGTACCTCCCCACTACGAGCAGTACTTC. Its protein is CASMVPPHYEQYF.